This T cell receptor beta chain was documented in a study of T cells in Graves' hyperthyroidism and ophthalmopathy. Study background: Specimen type is peripheral blood, collected at initial diagnosis prior to any treatment.

Whole-study results and caveats: Most expanded thyroid clonotypes above 0.001 recurred in blood.

Clinical symptoms, serum thyroxine and TRAb, thyroid ultrasound and orbital computed tomography were used for the diagnoses. As to this clonotype: Antigen: not known.

Trimming stripped 3 bases from V and 0 bases from J, with 21 bases between. The CDR3 sequence is 18 residues long. CDR1 is MDHEN, CDR2 SYDVKM, per germline. Authors of the study amplified TCR beta CDR3 regions from RNA transcripts. HTBI primers drove first-round RT-PCR of the TCR CDR3. One entry per CDR3 protein results from TCRdb running MiXCR on the multiplex PCR reads. The data contain roughly 380,000 distinct CDR3 sequences, approximately 15% of them singletons. The sequence came from a woman aged 60-75 years with Graves' hyperthyroidism. This sequence joins TRBV28 and TRBJ2-7; a weak D match, TRBD2 (6 bases). Material for sequencing was blood. CDR3 DNA: TGTGCCAGCAGTTTCCCACCCCCTTTAGCGGAGAGCTCCTACGAGCAGTACTTC. This translates into CASSFPPPLAESSYEQYF.